These 25 T cell receptor beta chains came from one sample sequenced in a study of blood T cell repertoires in COVID-19. Measured with immunoSEQ multiplex PCR; TCRdb has only the in-frame clones, and not every one. Among approximately 290,000 clones, 85% to 90% were seen once, and the ten largest hold 11%. Sequencing used peripheral blood. These receptors all stem from a woman aged 25-40 years with COVID-19, enrolled during active disease.

This clone was recorded only once. The rearrangement links TRBV5-1 to TRBJ1-4, with TRBD1 as a possible D gene (6 bases). There are 13 residues in the CDR3. CDR1 is SGHRS and CDR2 is YFSETQ in the germline V gene. Trimming took off 4 bases at V and 9 bases at J, with 13 bases between the two ends. CDR3 sequence reads: CASSPNRDQKLFF. DNA of the CDR3: TGCGCCAGCAGCCCGAACAGGGATCAAAAACTGTTTTTT.

The chain couples TRBV5-1 to TRBJ1-2; TRBD1 matches 9 bases. This CDR3 has 15 amino acids. CDR1 SGHRS and CDR2 YFSETQ come from the germline V gene. V lost 4 bases and J lost 3; bases outside the gene matches: 7. CDR3 in amino acids: CASSLTGGTDYGYTF. Written as DNA, the CDR3 is TGCGCCAGCAGCCTAACAGGGGGCACGGACTATGGCTACACCTTC.

V gene TRBV7-9 combines with J gene TRBJ2-7; TRBD2 aligns across 8 bases. The CDR3 consists of 15 residues. Unmatched junction bases numbered 3, after V lost 0 bases and J lost 2 bases. Germline CDR1 is SEHNR and CDR2 is FQNEAQ (reference sequence). The CDR3 sequence is CASSLASGGTYEQYF. The CDR3, as DNA: TGTGCCAGCAGCTTAGCCAGCGGGGGTACCTACGAGCAGTACTTC.

This sequence joins TRBV2 and TRBJ1-1; 9 bases match TRBD1. CDR1 and CDR2 (germline): SNHLY, FYNNEI. The CDR3 length is 13 residues. V shed 6 bases, J shed 4 bases, and the junction held 3 bases outside the gene matches. The DNA of the CDR3 is TGTGCCAGCAGGATGACAGGGGGCACTGAAGCTTTCTTT. Its protein is CASRMTGGTEAFF.

The rearrangement uses TRBV4-1 and TRBJ1-2, with D perhaps TRBD1 (6 bases). V was clipped by 0 bases and J by 4 bases, with 9 bases between them. The V gene's germline CDR1 is MGHRA and CDR2 YSYEKL. The CDR3 covers 14 residues. CDR3 sequence (DNA): TGCGCCAGCAGCCAAGATAGGGGGATCTATGGCTACACCTTC. Residues: CASSQDRGIYGYTF.

This clone was detected only once. This chain links TRBV4-1 with TRBJ2-5, with 8 nucleotides matching TRBD1. Germline-derived CDR1 and CDR2 are MGHRA and YSYEKL. CDR3 size: 15 residues. V was clipped by 4 bases and J by 5 bases; unmatched bases: 9. The CDR3 is CASSPRGPVGETQYF. In DNA, the CDR3 is TGCGCCAGCAGCCCCAGGGGGCCGGTGGGGGAGACCCAGTACTTC.

J is TRBJ2-3 and V is TRBV2; D not resolved. Trimming took 5 bases from V and 2 from J, leaving 11 bases between them. The length of the CDR3 is 14 residues. The V gene's germline CDR1 is SNHLY and CDR2 FYNNEI. The CDR3 here is CASSPNAPTDTQYF. CDR3 nucleotides: TGTGCCAGCAGTCCGAACGCGCCCACAGATACGCAGTATTTT.

The V gene is TRBV19, the J gene TRBJ1-1; the match to TRBD1 covers 8 bases. The V gene end was trimmed by 10 bases and the J gene end by 1 base; junction bases not matched to a gene: 5. The CDR3 length is 13 residues. Germline CDR1 reads LNHDA; CDR2 reads SQIVND (reference sequence). In DNA form, the CDR3 reads TGTGCCACCACCGACAGGGGGAACACTGAAGCTTTCTTT. Translating it yields CATTDRGNTEAFF.

CDR3 residues: CASSQDRAAFF. For the CDR3, the DNA is TGTGCCAGCAGCCAGGACAGAGCAGCTTTCTTT. The rearrangement joins TRBV3-1 (or the pseudogene TRBV3-2) to TRBJ1-1, with a weak D call TRBD1 (6 bases). Trimming removed 3 bases at V and 10 bases at J, with 9 bases between. The CDR3 extends over 11 amino acids. The germline CDR1 and CDR2 sequences are LGHDT and YNNKEL (reference sequence).

There are a few counts of this clone. The V gene is TRBV2, the J gene TRBJ1-1, with D possibly matching TRBD1 (6 bases). The CDR3 length is 12 residues. V lost 5 bases and J 11 bases, leaving 15 bases between the germline ends. Germline assignment: CDR1 SNHLY and CDR2 FYNNEI. The CDR3 loop reads CASSTGQFWAFF. CDR3 DNA sequence: TGTGCCAGCAGTACCGGACAGTTTTGGGCTTTCTTT. Combining the CDR3 with reference TRBV2 and TRBJ1-1 gives the whole variable domain EPEVTQTPSHQVTQMGQEVILRCVPISNHLYFYWYRQILGQKVEFLVSFYNNEISEKSEIFDDQFSVERPDGSNFTLKIRSTKLEDSAMYFCASSTGQFWAFFGQGTRLTVV.

The chain joins TRBV2 to TRBJ1-3; D may be TRBD1 (6 bases). The CDR3 is made up of 13 amino acids. Germline-derived CDR1 and CDR2 are SNHLY and FYNNEI. The V and J ends lost 6 bases and 4 bases respectively, with 10 bases between them. DNA for the CDR3: TGTGCCAGCAGGGGGACATTCGGAAACACCATATATTTT. It is translated as CASRGTFGNTIYF. The variable domain in full, with the rest retrieved from reference TRBV2 and TRBJ1-3, is EPEVTQTPSHQVTQMGQEVILRCVPISNHLYFYWYRQILGQKVEFLVSFYNNEISEKSEIFDDQFSVERPDGSNFTLKIRSTKLEDSAMYFCASRGTFGNTIYFGEGSWLTVV.

This clone has only one observation. This rearrangement joins TRBV10-2 to TRBJ2-7; D uncertain. With 8 bases removed from V and 0 bases from J, the gap between germline ends came to 20 bases. The CDR3 sequence is 16 residues long. Germline V gene lookup returns CDR1 WSHSY and CDR2 SAAADI. As DNA, the CDR3 is TGCGCCAGCCGACGTTTTGATGGGCCAGCCTCCTACGAGCAGTACTTC. It translates to CASRRFDGPASYEQYF.

This clone was found a few times. This CDR3 is CASSHNSNTGELFF. The CDR3 coding sequence is TGCGCCAGCAGCCATAACAGTAACACCGGGGAGCTGTTTTTT. The chain links TRBV4-1 to TRBJ2-2; no reliable D call. The CDR3 totals 14 residues. Germline loops: CDR1 MGHRA, CDR2 YSYEKL. The V gene lost 3 bases and the J gene lost 2 bases, with 7 bases spanning the gap.

DNA of the CDR3: TGTGCCAGCAGCCAAGGTCAGATCACTGAAGCTTTCTTT. It translates to CASSQGQITEAFF. V is TRBV3-1 (or the pseudogene TRBV3-2) and J is TRBJ1-1; D gene uncertain. The CDR3 sequence is 13 residues long. The germline gives CDR1 LGHDT, CDR2 YNNKEL (reference sequence). V lost 1 base, J lost 4 bases, and 7 bases lay in between.

The rearrangement links TRBV7-9 to TRBJ1-1; a weak D match, TRBD1 (5 bases). The germline gives CDR1 SEHNR, CDR2 FQNEAQ (reference sequence). CDR3 length equals 15 residues. The V and J ends lost 5 bases and 0 bases respectively, with 13 bases between them. CDR3 sequence: CASSPRQTMNTEAFF. CDR3 bases: TGTGCCAGCAGCCCCCGACAGACCATGAACACTGAAGCTTTCTTT. The full variable domain, rest sourced from reference TRBV7-9 and TRBJ1-1, is DTGVSQNPRHKITKRGQNVTFRCDPISEHNRLYWYRQTLGQGPEFLTYFQNEAQLEKSRLLSDRFSAERPKGSFSTLEIQRTEQGDSAMYLCASSPRQTMNTEAFFGQGTRLTVV.

A single count supports this clone. This chain connects TRBV7-8 to TRBJ2-7; the match to TRBD2 covers 10 bases. From germline, CDR1 is SGHVS and CDR2 FQNEAQ. The CDR3 length is 18 residues. The trim removed 4 bases at V and 0 bases at J, leaving 12 bases unmatched. CDR3 amino acids: CASSSGLAESIASYEQYF. The CDR3 DNA reads TGTGCCAGCAGCTCAGGACTAGCGGAGAGCATTGCCTCCTACGAGCAGTACTTC.

This clone was detected once. The V and J genes are TRBV27 and TRBJ1-2; D is unclear. Per the germline V gene, CDR1 is MNHEY and CDR2 is SMNVEV (reference sequence). Trimming pared 0 bases from V and 8 bases from J, leaving 7 bases between. The CDR3 contains 12 residues. CDR3 bases: TGTGCCAGCAGTTTATCGGGCCACGGCTACACCTTC. This sequence encodes CASSLSGHGYTF.

CDR3 DNA sequence: TGTGCCAGCAGCTTACGGTCGACGGGGGGAACAGATACGCAGTATTTT. Amino acid sequence: CASSLRSTGGTDTQYF. The genes are TRBV7-8 and TRBJ2-3, with 7 bases aligning to TRBD2. Per the germline V gene, CDR1 is SGHVS and CDR2 is FQNEAQ. With V trimmed by 2 bases and J by 3 bases, 8 bases remained unmatched. The CDR3 has 16 residues.

This chain joins TRBV28 and TRBJ1-3; no clear D. This CDR3 comprises 15 residues. V lost 3 bases and J 0 bases, leaving 9 bases between the germline ends. Looked up from germline, CDR1 is MDHEN and CDR2 is SYDVKM. The CDR3 here is CASSFGRPSGNTIYF. The CDR3 nucleotides are TGTGCCAGCAGTTTTGGGCGTCCCTCTGGAAACACCATATATTTT.

This chain joins TRBV21-1 and TRBJ1-6. TRBV21-1 is termed a pseudogene. CDR3 size: 16 residues. In DNA, the CDR3 is TGTGCCAGCAGCCCCCCCGGGAGCTCCTATAATTCACCCCTCCACTTT. Protein sequence: CASSPPGSSYNSPLHF.

This chain uses TRBV29-1 with TRBJ1-2, with D perhaps TRBD1 (6 bases). The germline V gene has CDR1 SQVTM and CDR2 ANQGSEA. Deletions cut 0 bases from V and 8 bases from J, with 19 bases between. The CDR3 spans 15 residues. The DNA for the CDR3 is TGCAGCGTTGAAGATAGGATGAGGGGGGGAGACGGCTACACCTTC. Translation: CSVEDRMRGGDGYTF.

The genes are TRBV6-1 and TRBJ1-1; 7 bases agree with TRBD1. Germline-derived CDR1 and CDR2 are MNHNS and SASEGT. The CDR3 has 15 residues. The V segment lost 3 bases and the J segment 5 bases; nucleotides outside the gene matches: 9. The CDR3 sequence: CASSDRDRVGTEAFF. CDR3 in DNA: TGTGCCAGCAGTGATAGAGACAGGGTTGGGACTGAAGCTTTCTTT.

V is TRBV5-1 and J is TRBJ2-1; 13 nucleotides match TRBD2. V lost 7 bases and J lost 7; bases outside the gene matches: 5. This CDR3 comprises 14 residues. The germline V gene encodes CDR1 SGHRS and CDR2 YFSETQ. The CDR3 DNA follows: TGCGCCAGCGAGGGGACTAGCGGGGTTAATGAGCAGTTCTTC. It encodes CASEGTSGVNEQFF.

The J gene is TRBJ2-1, the V gene TRBV4-2; D may be TRBD1 (5 bases). V gave up 2 bases and J gave up 8 bases, with 13 bases separating them. The CDR3 runs 14 residues. Germline CDR1 and CDR2: LGHNA and YNFKEQ. CDR3 sequence (DNA): TGTGCCAGCAGCCAATCGACAGCAAACTATGAGCAGTTCTTC. It translates to CASSQSTANYEQFF.

The rearrangement joins TRBV4-2 to TRBJ1-2, with 7 bases matching TRBD1. The CDR3 totals 13 residues. CDR1 and CDR2 from the germline V gene are LGHNA and YNFKEQ. After removal of 7 bases from V and 0 bases from J, the junction contained 2 bases not matched to a gene. CDR3 sequence (DNA): TGTGCCAGCAACAGGGGTTCTAACTATGGCTACACCTTC. Translated, it gives CASNRGSNYGYTF.